Listed below are T cell receptor beta chains from one sample, sequenced in a study of blood T cell repertoires in COVID-19. TCRdb's copy holds only in-frame clones and misses some; the assay was immunoSEQ multiplex PCR. Of under 300,000 clones listed, 65% to 90% were seen once; the top ten hold about an eighth. Source material: peripheral blood. These TCRs come from a human donor in a cohort sampled during active COVID-19. Both conserved end residues are part of each CDR3. The D gene is left open where the match is weak. Clone size is stated in some rows and not others, as once, few, many or a class when expanded.

clone size: .
J gene: TRBJ1-5
D gene: TRBD1
V gene: TRBV6-5
CDR3 DNA: TGTGCCAGCAGAACAGGGGGCGCCGGCAATCAGCCCCAGCATTTT
CDR3 protein: CASRTGGAGNQPQHF

clone size: .
J gene: TRBJ2-7
D gene: TRBD2
V gene: TRBV2
CDR3 DNA: TGTGCCAGCAGGGAGACTAGCGGGGGTTACGAGCAGTACTTC
CDR3 protein: CASRETSGGYEQYF

clone size: .
J gene: TRBJ2-7
D gene: .
V gene: TRBV9
CDR3 DNA: TGTGCCAGCAGCGTAGAGGCAGGCACCCACTACGAGCAGTACTTC
CDR3 protein: CASSVEAGTHYEQYF

clone size: .
J gene: TRBJ2-6
D gene: .
V gene: TRBV5-6
CDR3 DNA: TGTGCCAGCAGCTTTGCAGGGACTGGGGCCAACGTCCTGACTTTC
CDR3 protein: CASSFAGTGANVLTF

clone size: .
J gene: TRBJ1-5
D gene: .
V gene: TRBV19
CDR3 DNA: TGTGCCAGTGGAGAAACAGGGATCAGCAATCAGCCCCAGCATTTT
CDR3 protein: CASGETGISNQPQHF

clone size: .
J gene: TRBJ2-3
D gene: .
V gene: TRBV4-1
CDR3 DNA: TGCGCCAGCAGCCAAGTCGAGTTACTCACAGATACGCAGTATTTT
CDR3 protein: CASSQVELLTDTQYF

clone size: .
J gene: TRBJ2-3
D gene: .
V gene: TRBV4-3
CDR3 DNA: TGCGCCAGCAGCCAAGGGGAGGGGGTCTACACAGATACGCAGTATTTT
CDR3 protein: CASSQGEGVYTDTQYF

clone size: .
J gene: TRBJ1-5
D gene: TRBD1
V gene: TRBV27
CDR3 DNA: TGTGCCAGCAGCAAAGAGCAGGGGGGCAATCAGCCCCAGCATTTT
CDR3 protein: CASSKEQGGNQPQHF

clone size: .
J gene: TRBJ2-7
D gene: .
V gene: TRBV28
CDR3 DNA: TGTGCCAGCAGTTCAGACGGGACCTACGAGCAGTACTTC
CDR3 protein: CASSSDGTYEQYF

clone size: .
J gene: TRBJ2-7
D gene: TRBD2
V gene: TRBV20-1
CDR3 DNA: TGCAGTGCCGAGAATGGACTAGCGGGAGGGTTC
CDR3 protein: CSAENGLAGGF

clone size: .
J gene: TRBJ1-6
D gene: .
V gene: TRBV11-2
CDR3 DNA: TGTGCCAGCAGCTTATTCCGGGGTAATTCACCCCTCCACTTT
CDR3 protein: CASSLFRGNSPLHF

clone size: few
J gene: TRBJ2-7
D gene: TRBD2
V gene: TRBV20-1
CDR3 DNA: TGCAGTGCTAGTCTAGCGGGCGAGCAGTACTTC
CDR3 protein: CSASLAGEQYF

clone size: .
J gene: TRBJ2-7
D gene: TRBD1
V gene: TRBV7-9
CDR3 DNA: TGTGCCAGCAGCATTCCCGGGACAGGTGACGACGAGCAGTACTTC
CDR3 protein: CASSIPGTGDDEQYF

clone size: .
J gene: TRBJ2-6
D gene: TRBD1
V gene: TRBV9
CDR3 DNA: TGTGCCAGCAGCGCCCACGGGGGACAGGGGAGATCCGGGGCCAACGTCCTGACTTTC
CDR3 protein: CASSAHGGQGRSGANVLTF

clone size: .
J gene: TRBJ2-7
D gene: TRBD1
V gene: TRBV19
CDR3 DNA: TGTGCCAGTAGTAATGACAGGGAGAGCTACGAGCAGTACTTC
CDR3 protein: CASSNDRESYEQYF

clone size: .
J gene: TRBJ1-6
D gene: TRBD1
V gene: TRBV6-5
CDR3 DNA: TGTGCCAGCAGTTACGGGACAGAAAATTCACCCCTCCACTTT
CDR3 protein: CASSYGTENSPLHF

clone size: .
J gene: TRBJ2-4
D gene: .
V gene: TRBV20-1
CDR3 DNA: TGCAGTGCTAGAGATGGGAGCAATCAGTACTTC
CDR3 protein: CSARDGSNQYF

clone size: .
J gene: TRBJ1-1
D gene: .
V gene: TRBV19
CDR3 DNA: TGTGCCAGTGGGACAAGCCTAACGAACACTGAAGCTTTCTTT
CDR3 protein: CASGTSLTNTEAFF

clone size: .
J gene: TRBJ1-1
D gene: .
V gene: TRBV19
CDR3 DNA: TGTGCCAGTAGTATAGGAGGGAGGGTGAACACTGAAGCTTTCTTT
CDR3 protein: CASSIGGRVNTEAFF